This TCR beta chain stems from a study of long-term antiretroviral therapy in people with HIV. CDR1 and CDR2 (germline): SGHAT, FQDESV (reference sequence). The V end lost 3 bases, the J end lost 4 bases, and 12 bases lay between the germline ends. This CDR3 has 14 amino acids. With survey level as its setting, the immunoSEQ assay was v3.0. Profiling relied on immunoSEQ multiplex PCR, and the TCRdb table lists in-frame clones only, not all of them. The data show approximately 21,000 clones, about nine tenths seen once. This specimen consisted of unsorted PBMCs, obtained about 4.5 years before starting antiretroviral therapy. The sequence derives from a woman under 40 with HIV. The rearrangement uses TRBV11-1 and TRBJ1-1; no reliable D call. The CDR3 reads CASSFTGEGTEAFF. The CDR3 DNA reads TGTGCCAGCAGCTTTACGGGTGAGGGCACTGAAGCTTTCTTT.